The 2 T cell receptor beta chains listed next were all sequenced from one sample in a study of blood T cell repertoires in COVID-19. Data came from immunoSEQ multiplex PCR; TCRdb stores just in-frame clones and leaves some out. Of fewer than 55,000 clones in the sample, approximately 80% are singletons; the top ten hold under 8.5%. Sequencing was done on a sample of peripheral blood. Receptor source: a man in his 70s with active COVID-19.

This clone has more than one count but fewer than ten. The gene calls are TRBV4-1 and TRBJ2-7, with D unresolved. CDR1 is MGHRA, CDR2 YSYEKL, per germline. The CDR3 runs 15 residues. Trimming removed 1 base from V and 3 bases from J, with 13 bases in between. The CDR3 reads CASSQGTALSYEQYF. CDR3 nucleotide sequence: TGCGCCAGCAGCCAAGGAACAGCCCTAAGCTACGAGCAGTACTTC.

This rearrangement joins TRBV18 to TRBJ2-5; 7 bases agree with TRBD1. The V and J ends lost 4 bases and 2 bases, in that order; junction bases with no gene match: 1. The CDR3 is 13 amino acids. Germline V gives CDR1 KGHSH, CDR2 LQKENI. The CDR3 DNA follows: TGTGCCAGCTCACGGGACAGACAAGAGACCCAGTACTTC. Translated, it gives CASSRDRQETQYF.